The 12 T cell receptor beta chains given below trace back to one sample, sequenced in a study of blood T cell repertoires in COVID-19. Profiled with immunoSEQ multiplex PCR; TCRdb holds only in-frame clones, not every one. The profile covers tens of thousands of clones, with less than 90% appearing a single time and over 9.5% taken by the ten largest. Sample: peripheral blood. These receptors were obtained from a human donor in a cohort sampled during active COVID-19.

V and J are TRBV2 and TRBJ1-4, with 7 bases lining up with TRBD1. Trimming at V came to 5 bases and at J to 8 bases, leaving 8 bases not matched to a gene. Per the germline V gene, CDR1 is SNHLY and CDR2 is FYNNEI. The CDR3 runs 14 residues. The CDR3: CASSPRTGEEKLFF. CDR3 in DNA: TGTGCCAGCAGTCCCCGGACAGGAGAAGAAAAACTGTTTTTT.

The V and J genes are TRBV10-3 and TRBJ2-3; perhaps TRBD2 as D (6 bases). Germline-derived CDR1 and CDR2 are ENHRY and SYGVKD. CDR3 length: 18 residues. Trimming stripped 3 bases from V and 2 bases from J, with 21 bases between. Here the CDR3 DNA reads TGTGCCATCAGTGAATGGTTAGGCGGGACGGGTCTCACAGATACGCAGTATTTT. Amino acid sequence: CAISEWLGGTGLTDTQYF.

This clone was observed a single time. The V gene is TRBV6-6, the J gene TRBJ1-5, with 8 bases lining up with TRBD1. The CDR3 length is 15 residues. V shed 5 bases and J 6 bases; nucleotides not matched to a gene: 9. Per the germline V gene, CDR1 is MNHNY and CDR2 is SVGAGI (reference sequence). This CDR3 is CASSPGGQGAQPQHF. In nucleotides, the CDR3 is TGTGCCAGCAGTCCCGGGGGGCAGGGGGCTCAGCCCCAGCATTTT.

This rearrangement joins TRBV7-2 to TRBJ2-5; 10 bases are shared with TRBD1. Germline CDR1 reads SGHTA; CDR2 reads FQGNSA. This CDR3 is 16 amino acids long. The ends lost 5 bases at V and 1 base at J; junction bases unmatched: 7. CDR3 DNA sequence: TGTGCCAGCAGCCTCTCCGGGACAGGGGTCCAAGAGACCCAGTACTTC. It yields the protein CASSLSGTGVQETQYF.

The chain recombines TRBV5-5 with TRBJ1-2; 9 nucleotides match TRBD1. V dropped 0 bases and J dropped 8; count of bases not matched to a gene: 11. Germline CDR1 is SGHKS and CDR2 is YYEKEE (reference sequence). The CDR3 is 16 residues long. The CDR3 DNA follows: TGTGCCAGCAGCTTGGGGGACAGGGCCCCCCTGAGAGGCTACACCTTC. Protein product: CASSLGDRAPLRGYTF.

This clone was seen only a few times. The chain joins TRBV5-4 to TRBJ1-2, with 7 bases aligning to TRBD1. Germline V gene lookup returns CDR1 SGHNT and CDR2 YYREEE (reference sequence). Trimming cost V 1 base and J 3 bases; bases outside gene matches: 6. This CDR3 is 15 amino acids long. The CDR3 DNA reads TGTGCCAGCAGCTTGATGTCGCAGGGGGACTATGGCTACACCTTC. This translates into CASSLMSQGDYGYTF.

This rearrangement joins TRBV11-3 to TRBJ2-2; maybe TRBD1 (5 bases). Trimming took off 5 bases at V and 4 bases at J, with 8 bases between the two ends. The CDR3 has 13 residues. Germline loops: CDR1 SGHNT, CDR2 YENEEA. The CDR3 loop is CASSPRGTGELFF. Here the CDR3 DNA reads TGTGCCAGCAGCCCAAGGGGCACCGGGGAGCTGTTTTTT.

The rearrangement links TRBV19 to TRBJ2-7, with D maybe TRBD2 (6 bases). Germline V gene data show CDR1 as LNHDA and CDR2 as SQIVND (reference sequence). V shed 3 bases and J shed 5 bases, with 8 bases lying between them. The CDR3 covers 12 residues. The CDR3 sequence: CASSIGEDEQYF. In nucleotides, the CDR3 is TGTGCCAGTAGTATCGGGGAGGACGAGCAGTACTTC.

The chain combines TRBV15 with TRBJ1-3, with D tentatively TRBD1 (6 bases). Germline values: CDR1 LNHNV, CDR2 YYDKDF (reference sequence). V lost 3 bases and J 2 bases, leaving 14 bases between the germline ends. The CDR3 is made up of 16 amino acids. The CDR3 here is CATSRYRDITGNTIYF. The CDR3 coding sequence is TGTGCCACCAGCAGGTACCGGGACATCACTGGAAACACCATATATTTT. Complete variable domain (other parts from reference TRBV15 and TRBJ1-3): DAMVIQNPRYQVTQFGKPVTLSCSQTLNHNVMYWYQQKSSQAPKLLFHYYDKDFNNEADTPDNFQSRRPNTSFCFLDIRSPGLGDTAMYLCATSRYRDITGNTIYFGEGSWLTVV.

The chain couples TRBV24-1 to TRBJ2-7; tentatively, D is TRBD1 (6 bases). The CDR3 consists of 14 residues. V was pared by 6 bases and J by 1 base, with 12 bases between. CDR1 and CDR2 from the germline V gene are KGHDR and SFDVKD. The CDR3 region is CATSHSDRSYEQYF. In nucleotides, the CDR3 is TGTGCCACCAGTCATTCGGACAGATCCTACGAGCAGTACTTC.

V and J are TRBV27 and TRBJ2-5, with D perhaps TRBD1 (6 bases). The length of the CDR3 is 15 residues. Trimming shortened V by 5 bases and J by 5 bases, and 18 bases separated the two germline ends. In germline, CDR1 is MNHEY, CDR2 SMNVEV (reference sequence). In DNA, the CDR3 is TGTGCCAGCAGTCCCCGGACAGCACTAGGGGAGACCCAGTACTTC. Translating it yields CASSPRTALGETQYF.

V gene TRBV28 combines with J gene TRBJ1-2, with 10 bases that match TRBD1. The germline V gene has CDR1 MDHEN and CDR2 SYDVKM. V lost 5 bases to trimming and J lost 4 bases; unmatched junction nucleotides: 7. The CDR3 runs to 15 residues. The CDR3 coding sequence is TGTGCCAGCAGTACCCGGGACAGGGGATCCTATGGCTACACCTTC. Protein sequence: CASSTRDRGSYGYTF.